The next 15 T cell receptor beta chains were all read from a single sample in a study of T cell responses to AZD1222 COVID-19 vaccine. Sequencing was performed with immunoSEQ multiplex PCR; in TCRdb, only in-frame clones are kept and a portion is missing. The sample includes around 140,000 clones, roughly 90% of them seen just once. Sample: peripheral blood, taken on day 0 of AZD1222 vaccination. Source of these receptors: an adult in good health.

CDR3 sequence reads: CAWGRTGAGDQPQHF. The CDR3 nucleotides read TGTGCCTGGGGAAGGACAGGGGCAGGGGATCAGCCCCAGCATTTT. The V call is TRBV30, the J call TRBJ1-5, with 9 bases identical to TRBD1. CDR3 size: 15 residues. From germline, CDR1 is GTSNPN and CDR2 SVGIG (reference sequence). V lost 5 bases and J lost 5; bases outside the gene matches: 10.

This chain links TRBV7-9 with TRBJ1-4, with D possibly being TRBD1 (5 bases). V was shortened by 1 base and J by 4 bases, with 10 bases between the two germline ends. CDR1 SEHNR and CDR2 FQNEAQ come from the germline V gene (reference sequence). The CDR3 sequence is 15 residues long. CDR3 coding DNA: TGTGCCAGCAGCTTAGGGGGGACCGTTAATGAAAAACTGTTTTTT. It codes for CASSLGGTVNEKLFF.

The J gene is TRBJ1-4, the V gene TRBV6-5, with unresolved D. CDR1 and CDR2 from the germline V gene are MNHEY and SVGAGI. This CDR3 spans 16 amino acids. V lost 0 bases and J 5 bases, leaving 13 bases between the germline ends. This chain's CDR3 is CASSYSLVGSNEKLFF. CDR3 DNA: TGTGCCAGCAGTTACTCCCTTGTCGGATCCAATGAAAAACTGTTTTTT.

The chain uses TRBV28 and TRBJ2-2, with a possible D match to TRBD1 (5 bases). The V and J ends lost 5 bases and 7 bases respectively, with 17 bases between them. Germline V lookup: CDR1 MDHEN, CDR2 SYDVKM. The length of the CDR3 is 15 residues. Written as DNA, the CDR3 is TGTGCCAGCAGTCCCGGGCTCAGGGTGGTCGGGGAGCTGTTTTTT. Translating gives CASSPGLRVVGELFF.

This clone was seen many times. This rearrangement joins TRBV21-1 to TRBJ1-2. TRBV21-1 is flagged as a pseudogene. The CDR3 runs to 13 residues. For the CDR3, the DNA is TGTGCCAGTCCCAGGAGTTTATCGGATGGCTACACCTTC. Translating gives CASPRSLSDGYTF.

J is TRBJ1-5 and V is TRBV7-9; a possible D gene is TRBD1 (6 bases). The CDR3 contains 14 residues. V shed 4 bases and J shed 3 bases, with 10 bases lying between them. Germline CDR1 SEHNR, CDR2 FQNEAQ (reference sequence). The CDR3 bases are TGTGCCAGCAGCTACGACAGGACCAATCAGCCCCAGCATTTT. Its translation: CASSYDRTNQPQHF. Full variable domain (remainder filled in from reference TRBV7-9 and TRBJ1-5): DTGVSQNPRHKITKRGQNVTFRCDPISEHNRLYWYRQTLGQGPEFLTYFQNEAQLEKSRLLSDRFSAERPKGSFSTLEIQRTEQGDSAMYLCASSYDRTNQPQHFGDGTRLSIL.

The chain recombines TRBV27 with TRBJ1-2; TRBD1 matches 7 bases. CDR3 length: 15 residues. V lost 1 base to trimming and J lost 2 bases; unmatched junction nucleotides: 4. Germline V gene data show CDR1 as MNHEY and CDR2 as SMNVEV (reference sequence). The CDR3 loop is CASSLYRGQNYGYTF. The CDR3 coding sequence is TGTGCCAGCAGTTTATATAGGGGGCAGAACTATGGCTACACCTTC.

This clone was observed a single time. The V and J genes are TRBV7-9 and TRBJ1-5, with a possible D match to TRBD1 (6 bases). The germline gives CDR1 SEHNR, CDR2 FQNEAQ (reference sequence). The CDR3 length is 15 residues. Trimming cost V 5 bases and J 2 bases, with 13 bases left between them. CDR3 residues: CASSKTGTGNQPQHF. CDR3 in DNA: TGTGCCAGCAGCAAAACAGGGACGGGCAATCAGCCCCAGCATTTT.

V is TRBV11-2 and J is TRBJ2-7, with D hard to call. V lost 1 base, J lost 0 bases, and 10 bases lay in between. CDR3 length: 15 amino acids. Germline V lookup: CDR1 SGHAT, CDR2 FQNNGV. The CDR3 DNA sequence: TGTGCCAGCAGCTTAGGTCAAGGGAACTCCTACGAGCAGTACTTC. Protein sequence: CASSLGQGNSYEQYF. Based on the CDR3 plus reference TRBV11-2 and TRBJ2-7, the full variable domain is EAGVAQSPRYKIIEKRQSVAFWCNPISGHATLYWYQQILGQGPKLLIQFQNNGVVDDSQLPKDRFSAERLKGVDSTLKIQPAKLEDSAVYLCASSLGQGNSYEQYFGPGTRLTVT.

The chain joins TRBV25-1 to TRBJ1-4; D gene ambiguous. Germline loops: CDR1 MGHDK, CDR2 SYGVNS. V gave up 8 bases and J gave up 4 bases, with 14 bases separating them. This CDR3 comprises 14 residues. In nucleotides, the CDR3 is TGTGCCAGCTCCCCCGTAGCTTTTAATGAAAAACTGTTTTTT. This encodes CASSPVAFNEKLFF. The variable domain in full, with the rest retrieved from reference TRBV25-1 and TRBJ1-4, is EADIYQTPRYLVIGTGKKITLECSQTMGHDKMYWYQQDPGMELHLIHYSYGVNSTEKGDLSSESTVSRIRTEHFPLTLESARPSHTSQYLCASSPVAFNEKLFFGSGTQLSVL.

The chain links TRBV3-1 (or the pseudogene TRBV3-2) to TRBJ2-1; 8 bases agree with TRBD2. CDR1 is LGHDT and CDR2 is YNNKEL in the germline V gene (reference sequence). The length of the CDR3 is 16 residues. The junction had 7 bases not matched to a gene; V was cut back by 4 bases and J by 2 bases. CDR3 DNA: TGTGCCAGCAGCCCGTTAGCGGGGCCAACCTACAATGAGCAGTTCTTC. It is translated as CASSPLAGPTYNEQFF.

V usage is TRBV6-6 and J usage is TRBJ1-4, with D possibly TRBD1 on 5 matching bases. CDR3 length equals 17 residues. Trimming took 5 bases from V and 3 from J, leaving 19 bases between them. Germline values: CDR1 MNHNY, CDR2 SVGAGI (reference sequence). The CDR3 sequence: CASSPGAGMGPNEKLFF. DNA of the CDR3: TGTGCCAGCAGTCCCGGGGCGGGGATGGGGCCTAATGAAAAACTGTTTTTT.

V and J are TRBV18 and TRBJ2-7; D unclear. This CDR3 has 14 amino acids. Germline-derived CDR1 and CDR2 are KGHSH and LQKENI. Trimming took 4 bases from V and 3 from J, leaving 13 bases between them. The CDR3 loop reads CASSLRNFGYEQYF. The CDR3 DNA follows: TGTGCCAGCTCACTTAGGAATTTTGGCTACGAGCAGTACTTC.

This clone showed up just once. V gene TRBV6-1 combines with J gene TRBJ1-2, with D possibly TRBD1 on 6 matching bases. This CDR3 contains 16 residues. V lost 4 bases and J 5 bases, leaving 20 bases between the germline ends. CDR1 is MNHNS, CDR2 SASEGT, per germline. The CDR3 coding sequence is TGTGCCAGCAGTGTAGCTGCGACAGGCTATTCATATGGCTACACCTTC. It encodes CASSVAATGYSYGYTF.

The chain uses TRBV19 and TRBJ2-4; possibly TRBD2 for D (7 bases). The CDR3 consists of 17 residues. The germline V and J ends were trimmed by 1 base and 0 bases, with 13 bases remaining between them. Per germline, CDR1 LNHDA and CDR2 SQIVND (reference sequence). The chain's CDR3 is CASSIAPGGLAKNIQYF. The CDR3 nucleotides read TGTGCCAGTAGTATAGCCCCCGGGGGGCTAGCCAAAAACATTCAGTACTTC.